This TCR beta chain was sequenced for a study of blood T cell repertoires in COVID-19 (dated by TCRdb to between 2020 and 2021). In the study overall: Samples from collaborators originated in the United States, Italy and Spain and spanned both the acute and convalescent phases of COVID-19. The material from the prospective study consisted of cDNA or gDNA derived from T cells, B-cell-depleted T cells, or PBMCs. The dataset comprised deeply sampled blood TCRbeta repertoires from subjects exposed to, actively infected with, or recovered from COVID-19. The repertoires were made available in a free public database intended to serve as a resource for research on the immune response to SARS-CoV-2. The samples were drawn from two sources: the first 160 participants of the ongoing ImmuneRACE study, and fewer than 1,500 subjects contributed by 6 global collaborators. Nearly every sample came with metadata listing a de-identified subject ID, COVID-19 status, age in years and sex. HLA class I and class II types, where available, came from metadata supplied by the sample provider rather than from assay-based typing. The study at large found these results: Clinical and demographic metadata were provided uncurated, with the amount varying by source and participant.

The immunoSEQ Assay, a bias-controlled multiplex PCR, was used to amplify TCRbeta CDR3 regions from genomic DNA. In the authors' own workflow: Nucleated cell counts per sample were estimated from amplification of reference gene primers within the assay. To quantify the absolute abundance of each unique TCRbeta CDR3 rearrangement, sequence reads were collapsed and filtered. For each sample, productive Simpson clonality was calculated by taking the square root of Simpson's diversity index across productive rearrangements. The table comes from immuneACCESS by way of TCRdb, which keeps in-frame sequences with V and J called. Part of the clones is missing from these tables; in studies checked, under half for an unresolved V gene and the rest for unknown reasons. V, J and clone size derive from that table, while D and trimming were established from the DNA sequence. This sample gives tens of thousands of clones in total; approximately 88% of them show up just once. The top ten hold 4.5% to 7% of the sample.

From V the trimming removes 0 bases and from J it removes 5 bases, while the gene matches leave 4 bases of the junction unaccounted for. CDR1 is given as MNHEY and CDR2 as SVGAGI, both from the germline V gene. The CDR3 spans 15 residues, from the cysteine through the phenylalanine. Of all the DNA, just the CDR3 is kept, 45 bases in frame from base 1. Concerning this clone: Its target antigen remains unknown. Per-base quality was not reported, and no clone a single base away is much larger than it.

Collaborating institutions collected whole blood in K2EDTA tubes following their own protocols. Collaborator samples were shipped for TCRbeta analysis as frozen whole blood, isolated PBMCs, or DNA extracted from either sample type. Sequencing was done on a sample of peripheral blood. The TCR originated in a man in his fifties or sixties with active COVID-19. The rearrangement joined TRBV6-5 to TRBJ2-1, with 7 bases aligning to TRBD2. The CDR3 region reads CASSYSGRGNNEQFF. In nucleotides, the sequence is TGTGCCAGCAGTTACTCAGGGCGGGGGAACAATGAGCAGTTCTTC.